This entry lists 18 T cell receptor beta chains sequenced from one sample in a study of molecular identifiers for immune sequencing clone quantification (dated by TCRdb to 2017 to 2018). The library was built by means of PCR. TCRdb records NextSeq 500 as the sequencer. The public reads were run again by TCRdb, first through fastp at Q25 and then through MiXCR, and only productive beta chains were kept. A single entry per CDR3 protein holds the most common genes and DNA from its merged rows. For this sample the table gives 90,000 to 120,000 distinct CDR3 sequences, of which around 33% were detected only once. The top ten clonotypes cover 4% to 4.5% of the sample. Source material: naive CD8+ T cells from blood, with Jurkat cell RNA spiked in. The meaning of the sample's cell subset or site label: FACS-sorted CD8+CD4-CCR7+CD45RA+ naive T cells. These receptors were collected from a human donor in good health. Some libraries in this study had Jurkat cell RNA spiked in.

The rearrangement joins TRBV6-2 or TRBV6-3 to TRBJ2-3, with D unresolved. The V gene's germline CDR1 is MNHEY and CDR2 SVGEGT. There are 19 residues in the CDR3. V lost 0 bases, J lost 0 bases, and 19 bases lay in between. CDR3 amino acids: CASSYSISGSETSTDTQYF. CDR3 bases: TGTGCCAGCAGTTACTCGATCAGTGGAAGCGAAACTAGCACAGATACGCAGTATTTT.

This clonotype was seen a few times. The V and J genes are TRBV7-3 and TRBJ2-3; D unclear. CDR1 and CDR2 (germline): SGHTA, FQGTGA. This CDR3 has 14 amino acids. V was clipped by 4 bases and J by 6 bases, with 14 bases between them. The CDR3 bases are TGTGCCAGCAGCTATCTTCCCCACCCGGATACGCAGTATTTT. This encodes CASSYLPHPDTQYF.

The table lists this clonotype with many counts. This chain links TRBV7-8 with TRBJ2-3; 7 bases align to TRBD1. Germline V gene data show CDR1 as SGHVS and CDR2 as FQNEAQ. V was pared by 7 bases and J by 0 bases, with 7 bases of the junction left unmatched. The CDR3 covers 15 residues. The CDR3 coding sequence is TGTGCCAGCACCGGATGGGACAGCAGCACAGATACGCAGTATTTT. As protein: CASTGWDSSTDTQYF.

This clonotype was counted a few times. The genes are TRBV9 and TRBJ1-5; D ambiguous. Trimming cost V 3 bases and J 3 bases, with 7 bases left between them. From germline, CDR1 is SGDLS and CDR2 YYNGEE. The CDR3 is 13 amino acids. This CDR3 is CASSAGDNQPQHF. CDR3 DNA sequence: TGTGCCAGCAGCGCCGGGGACAATCAGCCCCAGCATTTT.

V usage is TRBV4-3 and J usage is TRBJ2-7; TRBD1 matches at 7 bases. CDR3 length: 14 amino acids. V shed 3 bases, J shed 6 bases, and the junction held 8 bases outside the gene matches. The germline CDR1 and CDR2 sequences are LGHNA and YSLEER. CDR3 coding DNA: TGCGCCAGCAGCCATCCGGACAGGATGCCCGAGCAGTACTTC. Translating it yields CASSHPDRMPEQYF.

At least ten counts were recorded for this clonotype. The chain has TRBV28 and TRBJ2-3; 7 bases are shared with TRBD1. Germline V CDR1 and CDR2: MDHEN, SYDVKM. The V segment lost 8 bases and the J segment 5 bases; nucleotides outside the gene matches: 10. The CDR3 is 14 amino acids. Here the CDR3 reads CASSSTGYRDTQYF. In DNA, the CDR3 is TGTGCCAGCTCCTCGACAGGGTACAGAGATACGCAGTATTTT. The whole variable domain, remainder taken from reference TRBV28 and TRBJ2-3, is DVKVTQSSRYLVKRTGEKVFLECVQDMDHENMFWYRQDPGLGLRLIYFSYDVKMKEKGDIPEGYSVSREKKERFSLILESASTNQTSMYLCASSSTGYRDTQYFGPGTRLTVL.

This clonotype was seen a handful of times. This chain links TRBV18 with TRBJ2-3; D is tentatively TRBD1 or TRBD2 (5 bases each). The CDR3 consists of 14 residues. Germline loops: CDR1 KGHSH, CDR2 LQKENI. Trimming removed 8 bases at V and 2 bases at J, with 14 bases between. This CDR3 is CASRDGVDTDTQYF. As DNA, the CDR3 is TGTGCCAGCCGGGACGGGGTTGACACAGATACGCAGTATTTT.

Points on this clonotype: One end of the junction is discordant with germline, which a read error may explain. The chain employs TRBV13 and TRBJ2-7; 8 nucleotides line up with TRBD2. Germline loops: CDR1 PRHDT, CDR2 FYEKMQ (reference sequence). This CDR3 is 11 amino acids long. Here the CDR3 reads CASNLAGEQYF. In nucleotides, the CDR3 is TGTGCCAGCAACTTAGCGGGGGAGCAGTACTTC.

This clonotype was seen repeatedly, ten times or more. V usage is TRBV10-3 and J usage is TRBJ2-5; D is unclear. Trimming took off 3 bases at V and 2 bases at J, with 4 bases between the two ends. The CDR3 runs 12 residues. Germline loops: CDR1 ENHRY, CDR2 SYGVKD. The CDR3 nucleotides read TGTGCCATCAGTGAACCTCAAGAGACCCAGTACTTC. Protein product: CAISEPQETQYF.

On this clonotype: Since a much larger clone is just one base distant, this may be a read error. The rearrangement joins TRBV27 to TRBJ1-5; possibly TRBD1 for D (6 bases). Germline loops: CDR1 MNHEY, CDR2 SMNVEV (reference sequence). CDR3 length: 14 amino acids. The chain's CDR3 is CARSLWGADQPQHF. DNA for the CDR3: TGTGCCCGCAGTTTGTGGGGGGCGGATCAGCCCCAGCATTTT.

The chain combines TRBV4-3 with TRBJ2-7, with 7 nucleotides matching TRBD1. The CDR3 spans 19 residues. J gave up 2 bases and V 1 base, and 17 bases lay outside the gene matches. From germline, CDR1 is LGHNA and CDR2 YSLEER. CDR3: CASSQALLYGTVETYEQYF. The CDR3 nucleotides read TGCGCCAGCAGCCAAGCCCTATTATATGGGACAGTGGAGACCTACGAGCAGTACTTC.

V gene TRBV20-1 combines with J gene TRBJ2-7; D might be TRBD1 or TRBD2, each matching 5 bases. The CDR3 has 18 amino acids. V lost 0 bases and J 6 bases, leaving 27 bases between the germline ends. Germline V gene data show CDR1 as DFQATT and CDR2 as SNEGSKA (reference sequence). CDR3 protein: CSARDFLHHMGELAEQYF. The CDR3 DNA reads as TGCAGTGCTAGAGATTTTCTCCATCACATGGGGGAATTAGCCGAGCAGTACTTC.

This clonotype has just a few counts. The rearrangement links TRBV7-8 to TRBJ2-7; 10 bases are shared with TRBD2. In germline, CDR1 is SGHVS, CDR2 FQNEAQ. Trimming at V came to 6 bases and at J to 3 bases, leaving 11 bases not matched to a gene. The CDR3 runs 16 residues. The CDR3 is CASRAGGLAVIYEQYF. CDR3 DNA sequence: TGTGCCAGCAGGGCTGGAGGACTAGCGGTGATCTACGAGCAGTACTTC. The full variable domain, with the rest looked up from reference TRBV7-8 and TRBJ2-7, is GAGVSQSPRYKVAKRGQDVALRCDPISGHVSLFWYQQALGQGPEFLTYFQNEAQLDKSGLPSDRFFAERPEGSVSTLKIQRTQQEDSAVYLCASRAGGLAVIYEQYFGPGTRLTVT.

Of note for this clonotype: Compared with germline, one end of the junction differs, possibly owing to a read error. V is TRBV6-1 and J is TRBJ2-3, with 7 nucleotides matching TRBD1. There are 16 residues in the CDR3. Per the germline V gene, CDR1 is MNHNS and CDR2 is SASEGT. CDR3 protein: CAGSAPQGYGTDTQYF. CDR3 bases: TGTGCCGGCAGCGCGCCACAGGGGTATGGCACAGATACGCAGTATTTT.

The CDR3 loop reads CASSVAANRRYTF. The DNA for the CDR3 is TGTGCCAGCAGCGTAGCAGCTAATAGGCGCTACACCTTC. V and J are TRBV9 and TRBJ1-2; D gene ambiguous. The germline V gene encodes CDR1 SGDLS and CDR2 YYNGEE. Deletions cut 0 bases from V and 9 bases from J, with 12 bases between. The CDR3 totals 13 residues.

A remark on this clonotype: A read error may explain this, as a much larger clone is one base away. The chain has TRBV19 and TRBJ2-3; 13 bases align to TRBD2. The CDR3 contains 17 residues. Germline V lookup: CDR1 LNHDA, CDR2 SQIVND (reference sequence). This CDR3 reads CASSTRTSGSSTDPQYF. The CDR3 DNA sequence: TGTGCCAGTAGTACTCGGACTAGCGGGAGTAGCACAGATCCGCAGTATTTT.

This clonotype came up a few times. This chain joins TRBV19 and TRBJ2-7; 9 bases map to TRBD1. The CDR3 is 14 residues long. J was trimmed by 5 bases and V by 1 base; bases with no gene match: 3. Germline CDR1 reads LNHDA; CDR2 reads SQIVND (reference sequence). The CDR3 region is CASSIGDRADEQYF. CDR3 nucleotide sequence: TGTGCCAGTAGTATAGGGGACAGGGCCGACGAGCAGTACTTC.

The gene calls are TRBV12-3 or TRBV12-4 and TRBJ2-1; TRBD2 might be the D (7 bases). The CDR3 loop spans 15 amino acids. The ends were cut back, 6 bases at V and 7 bases at J, with 19 bases in the middle. As DNA, the CDR3 is TGTGCCAGCAGCCTAGGGGGGGGAAATGAGAATGAGCAGTTCTTC. Translating it yields CASSLGGGNENEQFF.